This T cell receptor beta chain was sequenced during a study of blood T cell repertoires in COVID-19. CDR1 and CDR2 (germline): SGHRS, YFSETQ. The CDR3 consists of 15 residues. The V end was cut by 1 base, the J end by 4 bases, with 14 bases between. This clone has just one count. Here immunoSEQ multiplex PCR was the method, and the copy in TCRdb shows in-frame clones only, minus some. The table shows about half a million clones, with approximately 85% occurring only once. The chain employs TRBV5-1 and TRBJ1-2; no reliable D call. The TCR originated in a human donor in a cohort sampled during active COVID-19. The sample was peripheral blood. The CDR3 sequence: CASSLSAPGGYGYTF. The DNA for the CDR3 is TGCGCCAGCAGCTTGTCGGCACCCGGCGGCTATGGCTACACCTTC. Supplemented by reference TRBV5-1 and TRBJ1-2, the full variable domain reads KAGVTQTPRYLIKTRGQQVTLSCSPISGHRSVSWYQQTPGQGLQFLFEYFSETQRNKGNFPGRFSGRQFSNSRSEMNVSTLELGDSALYLCASSLSAPGGYGYTFGSGTRLTVV.